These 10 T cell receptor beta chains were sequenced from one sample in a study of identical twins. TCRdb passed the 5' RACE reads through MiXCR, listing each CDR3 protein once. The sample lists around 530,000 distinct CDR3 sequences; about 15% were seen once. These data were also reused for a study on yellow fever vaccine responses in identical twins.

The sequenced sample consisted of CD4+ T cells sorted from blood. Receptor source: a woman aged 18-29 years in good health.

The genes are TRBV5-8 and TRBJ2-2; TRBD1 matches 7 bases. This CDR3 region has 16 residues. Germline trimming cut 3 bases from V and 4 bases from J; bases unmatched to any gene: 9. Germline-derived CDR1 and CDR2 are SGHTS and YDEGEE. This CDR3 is CASSSTTGWGTGELFF. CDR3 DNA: TGTGCCAGCAGCTCCACGACAGGGTGGGGCACCGGGGAGCTGTTTTTT.

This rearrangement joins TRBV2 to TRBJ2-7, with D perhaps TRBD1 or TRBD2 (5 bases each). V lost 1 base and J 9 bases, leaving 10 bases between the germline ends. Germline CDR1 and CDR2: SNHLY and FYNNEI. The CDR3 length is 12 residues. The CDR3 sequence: CASSEGGTAQYV. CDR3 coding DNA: TGTGCCAGCAGTGAAGGAGGGACGGCGCAGTACGTC.

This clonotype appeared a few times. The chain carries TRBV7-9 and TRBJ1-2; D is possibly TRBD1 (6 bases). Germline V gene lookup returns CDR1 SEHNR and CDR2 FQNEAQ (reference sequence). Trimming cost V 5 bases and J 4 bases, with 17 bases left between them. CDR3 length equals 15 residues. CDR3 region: CASSPGGLSPYGYTF. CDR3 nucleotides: TGTGCCAGCAGCCCTGGGGGCCTAAGCCCCTATGGCTACACCTTC.

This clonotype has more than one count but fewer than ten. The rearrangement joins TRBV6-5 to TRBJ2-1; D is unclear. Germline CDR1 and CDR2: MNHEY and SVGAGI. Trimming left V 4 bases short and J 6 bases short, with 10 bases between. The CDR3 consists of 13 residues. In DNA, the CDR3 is TGTGCCAGCAGTTCGCGACCCATCAATGAGCAGTTCTTC. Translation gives CASSSRPINEQFF.

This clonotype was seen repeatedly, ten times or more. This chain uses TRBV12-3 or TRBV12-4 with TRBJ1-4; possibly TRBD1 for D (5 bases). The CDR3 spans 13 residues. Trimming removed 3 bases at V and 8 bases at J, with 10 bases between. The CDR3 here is CASSFNRKEKLFF. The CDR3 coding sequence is TGTGCCAGCAGTTTTAACAGGAAGGAAAAACTGTTTTTT.

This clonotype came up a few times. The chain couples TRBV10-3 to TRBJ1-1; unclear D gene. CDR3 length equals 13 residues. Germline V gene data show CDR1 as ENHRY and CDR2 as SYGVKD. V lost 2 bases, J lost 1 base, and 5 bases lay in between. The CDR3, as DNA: TGTGCCATCAGTGAGCGGACGAACACTGAAGCTTTCTTT. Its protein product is CAISERTNTEAFF.

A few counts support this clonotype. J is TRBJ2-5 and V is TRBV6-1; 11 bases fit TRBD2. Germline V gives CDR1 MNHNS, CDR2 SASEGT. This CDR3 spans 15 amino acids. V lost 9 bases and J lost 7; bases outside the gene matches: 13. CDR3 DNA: TGTGCCAGTCTGGGACTAGCGGACGTAAAAGGGACCCAGTACTTC. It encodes CASLGLADVKGTQYF.

CDR3 bases: TGTGCCAGCAGTAATGGGAATCAGCCCCAGCATTTT. Amino acid sequence: CASSNGNQPQHF. The chain is built from TRBV25-1 and TRBJ1-5; no clear D gene. The CDR3 runs to 12 residues. Germline V CDR1 and CDR2: MGHDK, SYGVNS. V was trimmed by 5 bases and J by 4 bases, leaving 6 bases between them.

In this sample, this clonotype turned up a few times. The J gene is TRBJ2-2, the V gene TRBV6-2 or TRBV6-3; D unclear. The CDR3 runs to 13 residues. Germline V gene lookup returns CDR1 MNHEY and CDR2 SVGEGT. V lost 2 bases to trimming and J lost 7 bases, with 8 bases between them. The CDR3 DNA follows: TGTGCCAGCAGTTACGACGGTTTCGGGGAGCTGTTTTTT. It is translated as CASSYDGFGELFF.

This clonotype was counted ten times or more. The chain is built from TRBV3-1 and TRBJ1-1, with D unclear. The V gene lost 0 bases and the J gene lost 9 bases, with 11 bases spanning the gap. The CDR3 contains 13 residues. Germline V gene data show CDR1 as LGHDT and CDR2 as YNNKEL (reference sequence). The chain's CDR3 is CASSQDSPTQAFF. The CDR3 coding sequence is TGTGCCAGCAGCCAAGATAGCCCCACCCAAGCTTTCTTT.